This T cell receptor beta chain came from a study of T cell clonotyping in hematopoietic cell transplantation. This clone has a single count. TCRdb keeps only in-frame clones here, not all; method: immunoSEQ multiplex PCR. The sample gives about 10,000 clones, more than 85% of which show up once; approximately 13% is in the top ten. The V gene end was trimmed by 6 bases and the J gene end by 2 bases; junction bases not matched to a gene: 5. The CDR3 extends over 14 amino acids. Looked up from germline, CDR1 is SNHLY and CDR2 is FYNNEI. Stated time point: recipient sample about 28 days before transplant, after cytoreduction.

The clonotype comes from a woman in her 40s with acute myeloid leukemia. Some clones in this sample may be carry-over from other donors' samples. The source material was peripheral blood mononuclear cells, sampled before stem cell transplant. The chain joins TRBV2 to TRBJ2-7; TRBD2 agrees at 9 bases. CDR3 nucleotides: TGTGCCAGCAGCCTAGAGCGGGGGGCCTACGAGCAGTACTTC. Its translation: CASSLERGAYEQYF.